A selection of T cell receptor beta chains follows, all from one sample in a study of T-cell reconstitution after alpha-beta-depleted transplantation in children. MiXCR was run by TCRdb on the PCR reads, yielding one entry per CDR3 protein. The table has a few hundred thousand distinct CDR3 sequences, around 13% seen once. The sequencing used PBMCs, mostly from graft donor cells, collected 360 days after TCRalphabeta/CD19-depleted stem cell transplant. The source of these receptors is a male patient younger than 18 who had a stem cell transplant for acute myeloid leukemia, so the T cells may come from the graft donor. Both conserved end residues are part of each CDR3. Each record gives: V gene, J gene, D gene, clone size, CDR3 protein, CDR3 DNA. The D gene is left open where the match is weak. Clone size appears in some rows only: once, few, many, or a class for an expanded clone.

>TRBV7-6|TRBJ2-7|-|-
CASSLDGVNEQYF
TGTGCCAGCAGTTTAGATGGGGTAAACGAGCAGTACTTC
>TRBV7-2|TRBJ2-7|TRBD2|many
CASSLSGRASYEQYF
TGTGCCAGCAGTTTGAGCGGGAGGGCTTCCTACGAGCAGTACTTC
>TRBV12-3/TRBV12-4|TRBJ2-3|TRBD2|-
CASSLVASGSRTDTQYF
TGTGCCAGCAGTTTAGTCGCTAGCGGGAGTAGGACAGATACGCAGTATTTT
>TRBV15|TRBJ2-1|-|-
CATSREASVSYNEQFF
TGTGCCACCAGCAGAGAGGCTAGCGTCTCCTACAATGAGCAGTTCTTC
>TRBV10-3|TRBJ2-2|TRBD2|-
CAITGGPGGGELFF
TGTGCCATCACAGGCGGACCGGGGGGCGGGGAGCTGTTTTTT
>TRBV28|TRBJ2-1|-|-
CASSLGLAFGNEQFF
TGTGCCAGCTCTCTCGGGCTAGCGTTTGGGAATGAGCAGTTCTTC
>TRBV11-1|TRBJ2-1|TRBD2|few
CASSFRGGSYNEQFF
TGTGCCAGCAGCTTCCGCGGGGGCTCCTACAATGAGCAGTTCTTC
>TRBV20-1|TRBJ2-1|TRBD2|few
CSARLAARPPGNEQFF
TGCAGTGCTAGACTAGCGGCCAGACCCCCCGGCAATGAGCAGTTCTTC
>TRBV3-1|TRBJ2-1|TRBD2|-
CASSWNLGAGLNEQFF
TGTGCCAGCAGCTGGAACCTGGGAGCGGGACTTAATGAGCAGTTCTTC
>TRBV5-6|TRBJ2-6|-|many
CASSFRVSGANVLTF
TGTGCCAGCAGCTTCAGGGTCTCTGGGGCCAACGTCCTGACTTTC
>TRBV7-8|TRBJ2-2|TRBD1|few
CASSADRGSPGELFF
TGTGCCAGCAGCGCTGACAGGGGATCCCCCGGGGAGCTGTTTTTT
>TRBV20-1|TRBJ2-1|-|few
CSARRARSSYNEQFF
TGCAGTGCTAGAAGGGCCAGGTCCTCCTACAATGAGCAGTTCTTC
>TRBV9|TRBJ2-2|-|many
CASSVGVGELFF
TGTGCCAGCAGCGTAGGCGTCGGGGAGCTGTTTTTT
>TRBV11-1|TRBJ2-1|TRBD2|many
CASISWYEASGSSYNEQFF
TGTGCCAGCATCTCGTGGTATGAAGCTAGCGGGAGCTCCTACAATGAGCAGTTCTTC
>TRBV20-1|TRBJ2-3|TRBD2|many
CSALAGDADTQYF
TGCAGTGCCCTAGCGGGAGACGCAGATACGCAGTATTTT
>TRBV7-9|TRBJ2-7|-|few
CASSLALGRIYEQYF
TGTGCCAGCAGCTTAGCGCTGGGGCGGATCTACGAGCAGTACTTC
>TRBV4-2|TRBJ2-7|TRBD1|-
CASSQDRQGGYEQYF
TGTGCCAGCAGCCAGGACCGACAGGGTGGCTACGAGCAGTACTTC
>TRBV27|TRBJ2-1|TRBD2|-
CASSPRGLPYNEQFF
TGTGCCAGCAGTCCCCGGGGACTACCATACAATGAGCAGTTCTTC
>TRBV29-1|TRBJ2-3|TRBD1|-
CSVDRVTDTQYF
TGCAGCGTCGACAGGGTCACAGATACGCAGTATTTT
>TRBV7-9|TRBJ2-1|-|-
CASTLPSGFF
TGTGCCAGCACCCTTCCCTCGGGGTTCTTC
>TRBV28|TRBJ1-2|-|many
CASGGGGDYGYTF
TGTGCCAGCGGCGGGGGCGGGGACTATGGCTACACCTTC
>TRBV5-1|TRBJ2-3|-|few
CASSLWHSQDTQYF
TGCGCCAGCAGCTTGTGGCACTCTCAGGATACGCAGTATTTT
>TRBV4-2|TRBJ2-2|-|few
CASSLVLRVTGELFF
TGTGCCAGCAGCCTCGTTTTAAGGGTTACCGGGGAGCTGTTTTTT
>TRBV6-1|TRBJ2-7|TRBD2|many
CASSRSGRDYEQYF
TGTGCCAGCAGTCGTAGCGGGAGGGACTACGAGCAGTACTTC
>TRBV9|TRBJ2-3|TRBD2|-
CASSVWSSGSTDTQYF
TGTGCCAGCAGCGTATGGTCTAGCGGGAGCACAGATACGCAGTATTTT
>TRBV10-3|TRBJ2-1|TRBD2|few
CAISREAGEQFF
TGTGCCATCAGTCGGGAGGCCGGTGAGCAGTTCTTC
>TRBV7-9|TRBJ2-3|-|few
CASSLGSGPAVTDTQYF
TGTGCCAGCAGCTTAGGTTCGGGACCAGCGGTCACAGATACGCAGTATTTT
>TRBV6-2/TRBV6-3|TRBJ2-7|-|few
CASSYSGENEQYF
TGTGCCAGCAGTTACTCAGGAGAGAACGAGCAGTACTTC
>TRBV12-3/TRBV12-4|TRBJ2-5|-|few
CASSTGFWETQYF
TGTGCCAGCAGTACGGGGTTCTGGGAGACCCAGTACTTC
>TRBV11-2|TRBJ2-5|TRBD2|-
CASSLALAGAGGQETQYF
TGTGCCAGCAGCTTAGCTCTGGCGGGAGCGGGGGGTCAAGAGACCCAGTACTTC
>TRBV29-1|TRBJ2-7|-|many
CSVGPGGSDTYEQYF
TGCAGCGTTGGCCCAGGTGGTAGCGACACCTACGAGCAGTACTTC
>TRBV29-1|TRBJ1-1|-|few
CSVVKAGTGSTEAFF
TGCAGCGTTGTGAAGGCAGGGACGGGTAGCACTGAAGCTTTCTTT
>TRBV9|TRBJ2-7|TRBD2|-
CASSVGTSGSSYEQYF
TGTGCCAGCAGCGTGGGGACTAGCGGGAGCTCCTACGAGCAGTACTTC
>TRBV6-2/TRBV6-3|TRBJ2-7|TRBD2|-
CASSTHHGGTSEQYF
TGTGCCAGCAGTACCCATCACGGGGGGACTAGTGAGCAGTACTTC
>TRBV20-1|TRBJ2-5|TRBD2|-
CSAFVSGSWQETQYF
TGCAGTGCTTTTGTAAGCGGGAGTTGGCAAGAGACCCAGTACTTC
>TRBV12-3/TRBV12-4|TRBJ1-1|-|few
CASSRTGTGYTEAFF
TGTGCCAGCAGTAGGACCGGGACGGGGTACACTGAAGCTTTCTTT
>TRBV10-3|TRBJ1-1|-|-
CAIVGGPGANTEAFF
TGTGCCATCGTGGGGGGACCGGGGGCTAACACTGAAGCTTTCTTT
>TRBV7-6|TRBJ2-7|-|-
CASSLVGGANYEQYF
TGTGCCAGCAGCTTAGTCGGGGGAGCGAACTACGAGCAGTACTTC
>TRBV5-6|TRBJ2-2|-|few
CASSGRECYTGELFF
TGTGCCAGCAGCGGCAGGGAGTGCTACACCGGGGAGCTGTTTTTT
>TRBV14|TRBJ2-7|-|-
CASSPLMGGTLTYEQYF
TGTGCCAGCAGCCCGCTTATGGGGGGGACACTTACCTACGAGCAGTACTTC
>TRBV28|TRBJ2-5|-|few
CASTLVRRETQYF
TGTGCCAGCACCCTGGTTAGGAGAGAGACCCAGTACTTC
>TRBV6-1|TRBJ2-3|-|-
CASSSSWGRADTQYF
TGTGCCAGCAGCTCAAGTTGGGGGAGAGCAGATACGCAGTATTTT
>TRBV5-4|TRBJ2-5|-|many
CASHTGEVETQYF
TGTGCCAGCCATACAGGGGAGGTAGAGACCCAGTACTTC
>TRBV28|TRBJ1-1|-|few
CASRRGPPVIEAFF
TGTGCCAGCAGGCGGGGCCCCCCAGTCATAGAAGCTTTCTTT
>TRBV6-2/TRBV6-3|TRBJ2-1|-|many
CASSYSLYNEQFF
TGTGCCAGCAGTTACTCTCTATACAATGAGCAGTTCTTC
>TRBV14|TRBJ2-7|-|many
CASSQLMGLRTGYEQYF
TGTGCCAGCAGCCAACTAATGGGACTTCGGACGGGCTACGAGCAGTACTTC
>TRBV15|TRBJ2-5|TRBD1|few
CATSKGQGGMETQYF
TGTGCCACCAGCAAAGGACAGGGGGGGATGGAGACCCAGTACTTC
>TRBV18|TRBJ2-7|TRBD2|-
CASSPGLATNEQYF
TGTGCCAGCTCACCGGGACTAGCGACCAACGAGCAGTACTTC